This T cell receptor beta chain appears in the sequencing data of a study of control samples from healthy donors and cancer patients. CDR3 size: 11 residues. V lost 6 bases to trimming and J lost 5 bases, with 10 bases between them. Germline CDR1 and CDR2: DFQATT and SNEGSKA (reference sequence). Only in-frame clones appear in the TCRdb table, and some are missing; sequencing was by immunoSEQ multiplex PCR. The sample consists of around 170,000 clones, just over 85% of them appearing once. This receptor was identified in a woman in her 30s in good health. The rearrangement joins TRBV20-1 to TRBJ1-1; no clear D. Sequenced sample: blood. CDR3 amino acids: CSAHGRTEAFF. DNA for the CDR3: TGCAGTGCCCATGGACGGACTGAAGCTTTCTTT.